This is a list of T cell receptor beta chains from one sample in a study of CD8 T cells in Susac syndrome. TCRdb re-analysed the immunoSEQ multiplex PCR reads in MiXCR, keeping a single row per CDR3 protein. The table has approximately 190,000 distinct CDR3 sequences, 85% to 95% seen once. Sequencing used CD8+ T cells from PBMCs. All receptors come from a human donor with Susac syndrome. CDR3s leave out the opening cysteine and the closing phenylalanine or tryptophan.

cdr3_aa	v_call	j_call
ASSLNRGGEQY	TRBV7-9	TRBJ2-7
SAGGDMWTKNIQY	TRBV29-1	TRBJ2-4
ASTLTGDYT	TRBV5-1	TRBJ1-2
ASSLPSRLAEYEQY	TRBV28	TRBJ2-7
ATSSDRGENYGYT	TRBV15	TRBJ1-2
SARVGKNIQY	TRBV20-1	TRBJ2-4
ASSYQRYQPQH	TRBV6-5	TRBJ1-5
ASSLGWGDPGLNEQF	TRBV7-9	TRBJ2-1
ASSLPGQGYEQF	TRBV18	TRBJ2-1
ASSIQGLGTEAF	TRBV12-3/TRBV12-4	TRBJ1-1
ASSEQGSHSPLH	TRBV13	TRBJ1-6
ASSVDGELF	TRBV9	TRBJ2-2
ATSRTGGNEQY	TRBV15	TRBJ2-7
ASSTGEGDEKLF	TRBV2	TRBJ1-4
AWKYEQY	TRBV30	TRBJ2-7
ASSFGTSIPGELF	TRBV19	TRBJ2-2
ASSSYEQY	TRBV11-2	TRBJ2-7
ASSIWDRGDQPQH	TRBV19	TRBJ1-5
ASNRTSDEATDTQY	TRBV21-1	TRBJ2-3
ASSTGGGYT	TRBV9	TRBJ1-2
ASSELGRTKNTEAF	TRBV9	TRBJ1-1
ASSPNRDSEADTQY	TRBV5-6	TRBJ2-3